The 3 T cell receptor beta chains below come from one sample, sequenced in a study of blood T cell repertoires in COVID-19. TCRdb keeps only in-frame clones here, not all; method: immunoSEQ multiplex PCR. The table has some 140,000 clones, approximately 79% seen once; the top ten hold approximately 4%. Sequencing was carried out using peripheral blood. Every receptor here comes from a man in his 60s with acute or convalescent COVID-19.

The rearrangement uses TRBV24-1 and TRBJ1-2; the D gene is possibly TRBD1 (5 bases). CDR3 length equals 15 residues. V dropped 5 bases and J dropped 8 bases, with 20 bases sitting between them. From germline, CDR1 is KGHDR and CDR2 SFDVKD. The CDR3 here is CATSGNTRDRAGYTF. The CDR3 DNA sequence: TGTGCCACCAGTGGTAATACCAGGGATCGGGCGGGCTACACCTTC.

This clone was detected once. The rearrangement links TRBV12-5 to TRBJ2-3, with a weak D call TRBD2 (6 bases). V lost 3 bases and J lost 2, with 12 bases in between. This CDR3 comprises 15 residues. The germline V gene has CDR1 LGHNT and CDR2 FRNRAP. CDR3 sequence (DNA): TGTGCTAGTGGTTTAGGCGGGACCCTCACAGATACGCAGTATTTT. Protein product: CASGLGGTLTDTQYF.

The chain joins TRBV5-1 to TRBJ1-4; D not certain. The CDR3 spans 13 residues. Trimming shortened V by 2 bases and J by 4 bases, and 6 bases separated the two germline ends. The germline CDR1 and CDR2 sequences are SGHRS and YFSETQ. The CDR3 DNA reads TGCGCCAGCAGCTTTGGCAGTAATGAAAAACTGTTTTTT. This sequence encodes CASSFGSNEKLFF.